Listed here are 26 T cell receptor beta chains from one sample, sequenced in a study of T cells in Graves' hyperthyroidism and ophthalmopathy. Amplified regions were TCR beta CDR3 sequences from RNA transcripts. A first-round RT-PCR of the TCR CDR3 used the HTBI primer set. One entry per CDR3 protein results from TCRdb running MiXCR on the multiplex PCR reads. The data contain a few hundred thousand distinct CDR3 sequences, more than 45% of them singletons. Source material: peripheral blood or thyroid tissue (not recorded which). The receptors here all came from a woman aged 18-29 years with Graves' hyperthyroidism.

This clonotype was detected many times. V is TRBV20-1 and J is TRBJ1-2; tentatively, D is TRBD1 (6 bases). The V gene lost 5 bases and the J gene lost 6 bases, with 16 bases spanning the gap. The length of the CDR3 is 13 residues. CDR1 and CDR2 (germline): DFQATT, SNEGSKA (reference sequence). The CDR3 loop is CSADRDMRDGYTF. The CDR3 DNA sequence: TGCAGTGCTGACCGGGACATGAGGGATGGCTACACCTTC.

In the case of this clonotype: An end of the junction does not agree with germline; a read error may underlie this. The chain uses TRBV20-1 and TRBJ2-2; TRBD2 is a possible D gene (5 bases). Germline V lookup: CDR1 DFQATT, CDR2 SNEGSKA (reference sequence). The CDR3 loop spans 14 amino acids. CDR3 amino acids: CSARIGEYTGVLLF. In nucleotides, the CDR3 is TGCAGTGCTAGAATCGGCGAATACACCGGGGTGCTGCTTTTT.

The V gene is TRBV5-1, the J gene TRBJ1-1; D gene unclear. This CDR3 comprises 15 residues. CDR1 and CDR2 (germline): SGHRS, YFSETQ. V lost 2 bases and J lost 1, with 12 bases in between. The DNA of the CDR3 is TGCGCCAGCAGCTTTACGGGTGAAGGGAACACTGAAGCTTTCTTT. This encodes CASSFTGEGNTEAFF.

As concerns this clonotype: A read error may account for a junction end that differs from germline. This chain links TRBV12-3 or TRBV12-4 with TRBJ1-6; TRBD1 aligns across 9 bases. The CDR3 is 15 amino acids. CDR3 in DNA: TGCGCCAGCAGTTTATTAGGGACAGGGAGTTCACCCCACCACTTT. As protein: CASSLLGTGSSPHHF.

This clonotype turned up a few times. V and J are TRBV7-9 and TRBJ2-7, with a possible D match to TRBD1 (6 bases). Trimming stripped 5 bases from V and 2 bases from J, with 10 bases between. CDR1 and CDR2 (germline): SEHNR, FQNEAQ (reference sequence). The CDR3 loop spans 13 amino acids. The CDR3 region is CASSQGHPYEQYF. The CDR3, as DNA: TGTGCCAGCAGCCAGGGACACCCCTACGAGCAGTACTTC.

Here the CDR3 reads CSARRTGGLSPLHF. The CDR3 DNA sequence: TGCAGTGCCAGACGGACAGGGGGTCTTTCACCCCTCCACTTT. The V gene is TRBV20-1, the J gene TRBJ1-6, with TRBD1 matching over 10 bases. Germline V lookup: CDR1 DFQATT, CDR2 SNEGSKA (reference sequence). The V and J ends lost 6 bases and 9 bases, in that order; junction bases with no gene match: 8. This CDR3 region has 14 residues.

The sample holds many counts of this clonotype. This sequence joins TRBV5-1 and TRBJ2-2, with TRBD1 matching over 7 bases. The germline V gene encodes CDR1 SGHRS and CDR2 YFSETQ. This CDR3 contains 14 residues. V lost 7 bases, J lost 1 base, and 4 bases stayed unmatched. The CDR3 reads CASGGQMNTGELFF. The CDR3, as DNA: TGCGCCAGCGGGGGACAGATGAACACCGGGGAGCTGTTTTTT.

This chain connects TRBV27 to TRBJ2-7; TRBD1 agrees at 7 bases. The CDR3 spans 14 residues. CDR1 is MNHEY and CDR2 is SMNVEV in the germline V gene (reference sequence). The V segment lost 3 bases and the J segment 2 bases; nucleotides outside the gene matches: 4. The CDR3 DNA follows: TGTGCCAGCAGTTTCAGTCAGGGGGCCTACGAGCAGTACTTC. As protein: CASSFSQGAYEQYF.

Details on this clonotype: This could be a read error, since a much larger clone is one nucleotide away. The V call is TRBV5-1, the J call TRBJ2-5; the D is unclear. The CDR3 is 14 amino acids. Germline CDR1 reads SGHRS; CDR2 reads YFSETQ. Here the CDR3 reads CASGLVGYQETQYF. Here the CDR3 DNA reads TGCGCCAGCGGCTTGGTAGGGTACCAAGAGACCCAGTACTTC.

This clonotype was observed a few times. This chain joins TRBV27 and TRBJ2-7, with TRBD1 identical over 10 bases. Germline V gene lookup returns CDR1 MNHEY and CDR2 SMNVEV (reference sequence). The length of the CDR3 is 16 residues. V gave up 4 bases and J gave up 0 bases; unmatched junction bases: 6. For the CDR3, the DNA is TGTGCCAGCAGTTACCGGGACAGGGGAGGCTCCTACGAGCAGTACTTC. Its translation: CASSYRDRGGSYEQYF.

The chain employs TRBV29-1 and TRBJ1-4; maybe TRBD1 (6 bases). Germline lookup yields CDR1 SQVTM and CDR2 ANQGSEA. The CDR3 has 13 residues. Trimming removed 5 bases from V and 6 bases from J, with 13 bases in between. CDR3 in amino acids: CSVRAGADEKLFF. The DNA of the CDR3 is TGCAGCGTTAGGGCAGGGGCGGATGAAAAACTGTTTTTT.

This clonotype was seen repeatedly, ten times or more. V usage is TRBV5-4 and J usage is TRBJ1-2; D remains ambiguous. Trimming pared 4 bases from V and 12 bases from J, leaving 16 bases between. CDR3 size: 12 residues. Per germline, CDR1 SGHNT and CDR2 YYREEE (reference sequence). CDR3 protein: CASSPVVGVDTF. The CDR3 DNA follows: TGTGCCAGCAGCCCGGTGGTCGGGGTGGACACCTTC. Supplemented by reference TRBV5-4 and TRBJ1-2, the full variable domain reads ETGVTQSPTHLIKTRGQQVTLRCSSQSGHNTVSWYQQALGQGPQFIFQYYREEENGRGNFPPRFSGLQFPNYSSELNVNALELDDSALYLCASSPVVGVDTFGSGTRLTVV.

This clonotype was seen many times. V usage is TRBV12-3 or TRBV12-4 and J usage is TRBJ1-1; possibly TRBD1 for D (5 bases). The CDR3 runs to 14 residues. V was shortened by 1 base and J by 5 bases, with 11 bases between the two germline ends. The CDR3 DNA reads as TGTGCCAGCAGTTTAGACGGGGGGAAGACTGAAGCTTTCTTT. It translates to CASSLDGGKTEAFF.

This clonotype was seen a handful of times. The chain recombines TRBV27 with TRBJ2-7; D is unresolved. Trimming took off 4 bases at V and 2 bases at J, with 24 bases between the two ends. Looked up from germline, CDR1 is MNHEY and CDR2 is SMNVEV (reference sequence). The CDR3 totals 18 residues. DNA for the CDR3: TGTGCCAGCAGTTCCTCCCACCCCAATTATGGGCCCACCTACGAGCAGTACTTC. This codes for CASSSSHPNYGPTYEQYF.

CDR3 loop: CASRPAGYGYTF. In DNA, the CDR3 is TGTGCCAGCAGACCAGCGGGGTATGGCTACACCTTC. This chain links TRBV11-1 with TRBJ1-2; unclear D gene. CDR3 length: 12 residues. Between the trimmed V and J ends, which lost 6 bases and 5 bases, there was a span of 10 bases. The germline V gene has CDR1 SGHAT and CDR2 FQDESV (reference sequence).

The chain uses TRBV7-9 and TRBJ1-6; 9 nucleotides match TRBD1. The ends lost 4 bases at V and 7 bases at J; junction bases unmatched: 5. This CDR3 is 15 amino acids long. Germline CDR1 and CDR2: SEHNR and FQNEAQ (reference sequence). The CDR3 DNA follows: TGTGCCAGCAGCTCCGGGACAGGGTGGAATTCACCCCTCCACTTT. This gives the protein CASSSGTGWNSPLHF.

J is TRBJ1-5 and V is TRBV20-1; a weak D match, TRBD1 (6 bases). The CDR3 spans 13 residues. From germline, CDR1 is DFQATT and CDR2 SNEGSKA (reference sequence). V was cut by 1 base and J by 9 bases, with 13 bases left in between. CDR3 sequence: CSARAGQGMPQHF. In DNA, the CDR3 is TGCAGTGCTAGAGCGGGGCAGGGGATGCCCCAGCATTTT.

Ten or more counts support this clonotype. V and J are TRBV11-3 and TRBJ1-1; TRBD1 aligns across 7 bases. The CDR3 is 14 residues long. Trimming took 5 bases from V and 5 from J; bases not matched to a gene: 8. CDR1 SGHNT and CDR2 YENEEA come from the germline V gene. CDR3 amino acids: CASSPDRVRTEAFF. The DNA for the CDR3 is TGTGCCAGCAGCCCCGACAGGGTACGGACTGAAGCTTTCTTT.

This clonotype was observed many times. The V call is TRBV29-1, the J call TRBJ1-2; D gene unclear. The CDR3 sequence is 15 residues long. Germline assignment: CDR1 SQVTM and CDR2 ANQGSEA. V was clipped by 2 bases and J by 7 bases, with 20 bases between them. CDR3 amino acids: CSVESVLTKGPGYTF. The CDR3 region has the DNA TGCAGCGTTGAAAGTGTCTTAACTAAGGGTCCTGGCTACACCTTC.

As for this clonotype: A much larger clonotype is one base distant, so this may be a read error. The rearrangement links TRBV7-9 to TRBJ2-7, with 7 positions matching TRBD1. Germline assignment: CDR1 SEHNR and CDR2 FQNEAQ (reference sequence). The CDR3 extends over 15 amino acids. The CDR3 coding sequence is TGCGCCAGCAGCCCCGACCGGGACAGCCCCTACGAGCAGTACTTC. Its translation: CASSPDRDSPYEQYF.

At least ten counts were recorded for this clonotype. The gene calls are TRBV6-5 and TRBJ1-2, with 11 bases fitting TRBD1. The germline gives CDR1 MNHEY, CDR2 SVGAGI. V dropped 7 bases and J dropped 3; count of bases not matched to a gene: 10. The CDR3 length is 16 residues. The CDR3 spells CASTTWGTGGDYGYTF. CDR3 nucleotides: TGTGCCAGCACCACCTGGGGGACAGGGGGTGACTATGGCTACACCTTC.

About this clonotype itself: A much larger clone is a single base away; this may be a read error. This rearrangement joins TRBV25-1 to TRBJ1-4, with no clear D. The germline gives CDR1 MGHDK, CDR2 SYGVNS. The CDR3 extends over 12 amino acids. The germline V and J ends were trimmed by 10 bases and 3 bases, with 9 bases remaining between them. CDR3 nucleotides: TGTGCCAACGGCTGGGCTAATGAAAAACTGTTTTTT. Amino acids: CANGWANEKLFF.

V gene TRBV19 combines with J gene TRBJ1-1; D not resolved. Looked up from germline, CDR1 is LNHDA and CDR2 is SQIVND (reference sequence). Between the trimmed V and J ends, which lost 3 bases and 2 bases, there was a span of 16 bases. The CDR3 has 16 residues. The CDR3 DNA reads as TGTGCCAGTAGTATCCGCTATAAACGGGTAAACACTGAAGCTTTCTTT. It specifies CASSIRYKRVNTEAFF.

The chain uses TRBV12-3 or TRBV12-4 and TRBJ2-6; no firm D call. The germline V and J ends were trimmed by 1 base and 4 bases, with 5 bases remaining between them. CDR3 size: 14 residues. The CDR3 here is CASSLDTGANVLTF. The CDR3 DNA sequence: TGTGCCAGCAGTTTAGATACGGGGGCCAACGTCCTGACTTTC.

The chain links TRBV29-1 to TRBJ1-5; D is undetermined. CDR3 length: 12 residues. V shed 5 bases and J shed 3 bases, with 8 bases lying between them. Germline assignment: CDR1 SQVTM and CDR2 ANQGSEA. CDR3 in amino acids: CSVRQPNQPQHF. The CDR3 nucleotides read TGCAGCGTTCGGCAGCCCAATCAGCCCCAGCATTTT.

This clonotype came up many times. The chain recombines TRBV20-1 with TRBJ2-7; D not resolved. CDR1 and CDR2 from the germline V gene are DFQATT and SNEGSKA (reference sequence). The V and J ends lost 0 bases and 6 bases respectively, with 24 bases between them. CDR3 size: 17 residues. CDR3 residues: CSARDGVGGNRLGEQYF. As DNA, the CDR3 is TGCAGTGCTAGAGATGGGGTCGGCGGAAATAGGCTAGGCGAGCAGTACTTC.